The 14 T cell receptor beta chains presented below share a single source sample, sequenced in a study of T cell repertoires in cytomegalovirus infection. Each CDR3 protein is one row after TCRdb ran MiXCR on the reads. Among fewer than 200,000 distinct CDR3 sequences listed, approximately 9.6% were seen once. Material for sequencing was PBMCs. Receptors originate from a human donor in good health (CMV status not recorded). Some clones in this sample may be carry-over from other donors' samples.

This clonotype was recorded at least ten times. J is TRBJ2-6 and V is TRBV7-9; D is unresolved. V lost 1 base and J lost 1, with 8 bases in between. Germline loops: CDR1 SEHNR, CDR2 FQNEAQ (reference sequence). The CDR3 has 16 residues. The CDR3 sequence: CASSLVVNSGANVLTF. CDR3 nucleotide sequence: TGTGCCAGCAGCTTAGTGGTAAATTCTGGGGCCAACGTCCTGACTTTC.

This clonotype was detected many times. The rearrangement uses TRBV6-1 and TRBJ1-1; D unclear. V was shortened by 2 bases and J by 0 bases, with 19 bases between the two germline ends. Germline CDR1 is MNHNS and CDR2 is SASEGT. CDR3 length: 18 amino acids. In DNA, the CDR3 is TGTGCCAGCAGTGAAAAGAGGAACAGACCTAACATGAACACTGAAGCTTTCTTT. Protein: CASSEKRNRPNMNTEAFF.

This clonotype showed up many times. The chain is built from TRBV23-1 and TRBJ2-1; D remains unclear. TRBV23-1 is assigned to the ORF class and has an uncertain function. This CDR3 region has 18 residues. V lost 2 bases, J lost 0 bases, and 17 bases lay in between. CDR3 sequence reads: CASSQPGQLSCSYNEQFF. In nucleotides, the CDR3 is TGCGCCAGCAGTCAACCGGGCCAACTTTCGTGCTCCTACAATGAGCAGTTCTTC.

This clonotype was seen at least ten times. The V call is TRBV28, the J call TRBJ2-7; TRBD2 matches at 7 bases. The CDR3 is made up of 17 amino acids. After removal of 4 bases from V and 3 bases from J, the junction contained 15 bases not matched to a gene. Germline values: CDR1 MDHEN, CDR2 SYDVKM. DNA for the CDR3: TGTGCCAGCAGTTCCACCGTAGCGTCCCGGGAGGTCTACGAGCAGTACTTC. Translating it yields CASSSTVASREVYEQYF.

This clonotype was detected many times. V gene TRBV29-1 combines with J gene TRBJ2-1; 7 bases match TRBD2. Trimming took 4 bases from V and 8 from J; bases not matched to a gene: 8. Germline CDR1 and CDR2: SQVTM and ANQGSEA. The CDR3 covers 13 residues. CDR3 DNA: TGCAGCGTTGGGGAGGGCGGGATATATGAGCAGTTCTTC. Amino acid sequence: CSVGEGGIYEQFF.

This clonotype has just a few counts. The CDR3 bases are TGTGCCAGCAGCAAAGGAGTTGGACACGATCCTCTCAACTATGGCTACACCTTC. The encoded protein is CASSKGVGHDPLNYGYTF. V usage is TRBV28 and J usage is TRBJ1-2; TRBD1 might be the D (5 bases). The V gene lost 6 bases and the J gene lost 2 bases, with 25 bases spanning the gap. CDR1 is MDHEN, CDR2 SYDVKM, per germline. The CDR3 contains 18 residues.

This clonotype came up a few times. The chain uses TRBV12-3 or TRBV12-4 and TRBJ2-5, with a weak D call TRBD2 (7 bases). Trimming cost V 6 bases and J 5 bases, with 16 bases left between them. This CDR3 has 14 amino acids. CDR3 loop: CASRGGGTSETQYF. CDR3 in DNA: TGTGCCAGCAGAGGGGGGGGGACCTCGGAGACCCAGTACTTC.

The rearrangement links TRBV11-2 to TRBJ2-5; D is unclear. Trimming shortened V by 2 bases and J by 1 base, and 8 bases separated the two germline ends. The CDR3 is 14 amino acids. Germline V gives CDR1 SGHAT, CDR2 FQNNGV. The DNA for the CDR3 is TGTGCCAGCAGCTTATCGATTAGCCAAGAGACCCAGTACTTC. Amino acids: CASSLSISQETQYF.

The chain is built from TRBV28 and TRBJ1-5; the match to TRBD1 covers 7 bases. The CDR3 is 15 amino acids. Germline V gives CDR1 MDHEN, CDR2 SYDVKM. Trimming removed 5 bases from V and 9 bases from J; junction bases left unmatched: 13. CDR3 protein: CASSPSTGQISPQHF. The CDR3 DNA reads TGTGCCAGCAGTCCATCGACGGGACAGATATCGCCCCAGCATTTT.

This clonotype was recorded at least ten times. The CDR3 sequence: CASIPTTGGQVEKLFF. The DNA of the CDR3 is TGTGCCAGCATCCCTACGACAGGGGGACAGGTTGAAAAACTGTTTTTT. The chain has TRBV11-2 and TRBJ1-4, with 9 bases fitting TRBD1. The CDR3 covers 16 residues. From germline, CDR1 is SGHAT and CDR2 FQNNGV. V lost 7 bases to trimming and J lost 7 bases; unmatched junction nucleotides: 13.

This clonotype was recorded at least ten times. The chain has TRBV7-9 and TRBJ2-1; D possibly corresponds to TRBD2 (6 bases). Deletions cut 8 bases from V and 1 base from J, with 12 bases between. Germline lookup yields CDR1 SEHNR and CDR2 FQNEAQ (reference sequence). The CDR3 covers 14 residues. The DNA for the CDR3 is TGTGCCAGCGTAGTGGGAGGTTCCTACAATGAGCAGTTCTTC. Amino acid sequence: CASVVGGSYNEQFF.

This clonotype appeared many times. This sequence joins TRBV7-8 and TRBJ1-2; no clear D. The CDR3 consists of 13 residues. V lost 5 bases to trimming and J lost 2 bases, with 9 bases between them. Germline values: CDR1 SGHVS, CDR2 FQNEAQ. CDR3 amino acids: CASSQTPNYGYTF. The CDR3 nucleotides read TGTGCCAGCAGCCAAACACCGAACTATGGCTACACCTTC.

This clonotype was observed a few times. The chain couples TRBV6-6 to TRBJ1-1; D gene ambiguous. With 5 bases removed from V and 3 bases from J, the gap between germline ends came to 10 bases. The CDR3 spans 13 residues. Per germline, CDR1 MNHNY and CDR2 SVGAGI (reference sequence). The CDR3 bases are TGTGCCAGCAGTGATGGGTTCGACACTGAAGCTTTCTTT. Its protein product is CASSDGFDTEAFF.

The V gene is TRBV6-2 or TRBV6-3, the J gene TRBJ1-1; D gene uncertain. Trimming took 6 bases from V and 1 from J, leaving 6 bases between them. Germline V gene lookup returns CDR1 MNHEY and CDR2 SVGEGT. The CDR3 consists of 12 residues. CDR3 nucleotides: TGTGCCAGCAGGGATTGGAACACTGAAGCTTTCTTT. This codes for CASRDWNTEAFF.